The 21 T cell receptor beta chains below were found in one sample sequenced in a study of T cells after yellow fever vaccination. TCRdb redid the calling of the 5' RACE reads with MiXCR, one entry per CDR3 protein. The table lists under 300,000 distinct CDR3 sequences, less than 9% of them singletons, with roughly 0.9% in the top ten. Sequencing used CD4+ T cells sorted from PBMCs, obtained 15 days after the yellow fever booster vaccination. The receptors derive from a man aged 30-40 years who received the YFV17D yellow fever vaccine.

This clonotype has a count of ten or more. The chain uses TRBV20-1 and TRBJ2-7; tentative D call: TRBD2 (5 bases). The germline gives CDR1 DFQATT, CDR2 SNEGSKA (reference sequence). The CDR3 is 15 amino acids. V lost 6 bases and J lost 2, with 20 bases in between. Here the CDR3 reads CSAEPGKGEAYEQYF. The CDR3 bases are TGCAGTGCCGAACCCGGGAAAGGAGAAGCCTACGAGCAGTACTTC.

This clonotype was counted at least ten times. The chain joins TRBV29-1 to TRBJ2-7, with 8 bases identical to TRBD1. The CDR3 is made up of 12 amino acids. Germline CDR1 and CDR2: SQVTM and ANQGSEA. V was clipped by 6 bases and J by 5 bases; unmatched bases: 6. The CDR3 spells CSVHGQGDEQYF. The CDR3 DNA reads TGCAGCGTCCACGGACAGGGCGACGAGCAGTACTTC.

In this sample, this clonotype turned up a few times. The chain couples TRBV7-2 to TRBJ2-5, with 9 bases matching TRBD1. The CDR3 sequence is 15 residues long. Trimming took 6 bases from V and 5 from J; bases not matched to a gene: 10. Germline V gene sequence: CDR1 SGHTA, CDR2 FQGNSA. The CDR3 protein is CASRRSGTGSETQYF. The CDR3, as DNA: TGTGCCAGCAGGCGATCCGGGACAGGGTCCGAGACCCAGTACTTC.

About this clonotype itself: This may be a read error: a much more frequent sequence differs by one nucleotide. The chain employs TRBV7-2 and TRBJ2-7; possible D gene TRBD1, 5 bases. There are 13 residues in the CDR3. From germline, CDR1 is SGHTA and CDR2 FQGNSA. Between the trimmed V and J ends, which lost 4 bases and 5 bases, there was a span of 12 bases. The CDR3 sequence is CASSSALRDEQYF. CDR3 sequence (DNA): TGTGCCAGCAGCTCAGCGCTCAGGGACGAGCAGTACTTC.

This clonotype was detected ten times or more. The CDR3 region is CASSRETSGTDTQYF. The CDR3 DNA sequence: TGTGCCAGCAGCCGGGAGACTAGCGGCACAGATACGCAGTATTTT. This chain uses TRBV12-3 or TRBV12-4 with TRBJ2-3; 8 nucleotides line up with TRBD2. The trim removed 6 bases at V and 1 base at J, leaving 6 bases unmatched. The CDR3 loop spans 15 amino acids.

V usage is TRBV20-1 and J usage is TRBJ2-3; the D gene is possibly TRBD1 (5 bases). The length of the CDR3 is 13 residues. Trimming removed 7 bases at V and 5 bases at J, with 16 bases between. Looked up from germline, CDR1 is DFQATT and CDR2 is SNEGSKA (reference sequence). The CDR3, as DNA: TGCAGTGGTCAGGGTTCCCGTGGAGATACGCAGTATTTT. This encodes CSGQGSRGDTQYF.

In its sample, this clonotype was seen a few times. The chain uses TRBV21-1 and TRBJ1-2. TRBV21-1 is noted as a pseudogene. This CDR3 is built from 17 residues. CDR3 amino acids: CASSGLLLLRFQYGYTF. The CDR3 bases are TGTGCCAGCAGCGGATTACTTCTCCTTCGGTTCCAGTATGGCTACACCTTC.

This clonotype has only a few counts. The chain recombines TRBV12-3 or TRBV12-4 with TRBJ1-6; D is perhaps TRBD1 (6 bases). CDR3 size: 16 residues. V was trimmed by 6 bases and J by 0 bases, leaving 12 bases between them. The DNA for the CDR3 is TGTGCCAGCAGCTCCCCGACAGGCTCCTATAATTCACCCCTCCACTTT. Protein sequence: CASSSPTGSYNSPLHF.

DNA of the CDR3: TGTGCCGCCTCCCGGGGAACTGCTGAAGCTTTCTTT. Amino acids: CAASRGTAEAFF. This sequence joins TRBV6-2 or TRBV6-3 and TRBJ1-1; no clear D gene. Germline lookup yields CDR1 MNHEY and CDR2 SVGEGT. V was shortened by 11 bases and J by 6 bases, with 16 bases between the two germline ends. The CDR3 consists of 12 residues.

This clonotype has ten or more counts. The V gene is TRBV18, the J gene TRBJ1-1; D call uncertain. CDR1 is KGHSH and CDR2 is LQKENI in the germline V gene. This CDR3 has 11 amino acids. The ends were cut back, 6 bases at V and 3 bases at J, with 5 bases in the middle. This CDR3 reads CASSGDTEAFF. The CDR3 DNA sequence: TGTGCCAGCTCCGGAGACACTGAAGCTTTCTTT.

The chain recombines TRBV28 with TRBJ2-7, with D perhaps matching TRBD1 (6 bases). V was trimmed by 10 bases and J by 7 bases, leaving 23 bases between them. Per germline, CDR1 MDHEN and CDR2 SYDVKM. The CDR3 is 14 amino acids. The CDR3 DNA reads TGTGCCATCCAAATCTCCGGGACATCTGGGGAGCAGTACTTC. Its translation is CAIQISGTSGEQYF.

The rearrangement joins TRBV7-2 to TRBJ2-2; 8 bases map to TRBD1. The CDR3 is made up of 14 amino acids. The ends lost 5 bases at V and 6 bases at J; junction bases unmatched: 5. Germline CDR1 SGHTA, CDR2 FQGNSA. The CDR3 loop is CASSPQQGAGELFF. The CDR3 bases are TGTGCCAGCAGCCCGCAACAGGGGGCCGGGGAGCTGTTTTTT.

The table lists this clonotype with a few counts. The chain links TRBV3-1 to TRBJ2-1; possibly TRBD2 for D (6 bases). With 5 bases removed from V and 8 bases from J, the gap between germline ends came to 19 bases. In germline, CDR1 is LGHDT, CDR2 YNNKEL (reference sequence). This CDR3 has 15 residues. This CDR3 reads CASSDTGRTHDEQFF. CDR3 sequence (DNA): TGTGCCAGCAGCGACACCGGGAGAACCCACGATGAGCAGTTCTTC.

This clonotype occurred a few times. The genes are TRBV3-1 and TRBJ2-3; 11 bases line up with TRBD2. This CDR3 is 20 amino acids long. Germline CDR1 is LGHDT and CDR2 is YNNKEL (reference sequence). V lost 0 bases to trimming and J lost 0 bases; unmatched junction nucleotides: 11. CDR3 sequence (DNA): TGTGCCAGCAGCCAAGAGGGGAAAAAGCGGACTAGCGGGAGCACAGATACGCAGTATTTT. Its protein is CASSQEGKKRTSGSTDTQYF.

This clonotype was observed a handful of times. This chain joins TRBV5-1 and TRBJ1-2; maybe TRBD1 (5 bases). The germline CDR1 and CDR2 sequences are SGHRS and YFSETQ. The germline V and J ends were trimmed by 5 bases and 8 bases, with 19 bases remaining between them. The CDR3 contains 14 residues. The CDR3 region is CASSSTDRLEGYTF. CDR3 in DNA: TGCGCCAGCAGTTCGACAGATCGCCTTGAGGGCTACACCTTC.

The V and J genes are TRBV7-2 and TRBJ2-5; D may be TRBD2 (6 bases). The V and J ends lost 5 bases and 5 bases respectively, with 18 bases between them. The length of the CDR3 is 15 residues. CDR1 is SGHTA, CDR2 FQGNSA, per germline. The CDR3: CASSISGTPGETQYF. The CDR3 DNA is TGTGCCAGCAGCATCTCCGGGACTCCCGGTGAGACCCAGTACTTC.

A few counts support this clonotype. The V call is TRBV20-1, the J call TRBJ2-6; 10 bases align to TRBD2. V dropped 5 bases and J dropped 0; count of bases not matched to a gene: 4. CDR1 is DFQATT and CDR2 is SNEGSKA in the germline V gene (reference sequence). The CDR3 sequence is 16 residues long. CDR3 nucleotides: TGCAGTGCTCGGACTAGCGGAAGCTCTGGGGCCAACGTCCTGACTTTC. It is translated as CSARTSGSSGANVLTF.

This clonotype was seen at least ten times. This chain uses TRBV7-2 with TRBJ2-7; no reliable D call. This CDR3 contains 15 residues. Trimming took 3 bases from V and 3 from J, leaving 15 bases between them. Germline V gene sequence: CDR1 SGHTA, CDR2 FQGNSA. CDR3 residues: CASSFRTNLFYEQYF. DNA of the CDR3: TGTGCCAGCAGCTTTCGTACGAATCTCTTCTACGAGCAGTACTTC.

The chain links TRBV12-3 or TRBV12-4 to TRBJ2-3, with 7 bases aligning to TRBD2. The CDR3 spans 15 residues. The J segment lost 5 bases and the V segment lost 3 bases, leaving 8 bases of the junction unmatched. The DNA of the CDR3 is TGTGCCAGCAGTTTCCAAGCGGGAATAGGAGATACGCAGTATTTT. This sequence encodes CASSFQAGIGDTQYF.

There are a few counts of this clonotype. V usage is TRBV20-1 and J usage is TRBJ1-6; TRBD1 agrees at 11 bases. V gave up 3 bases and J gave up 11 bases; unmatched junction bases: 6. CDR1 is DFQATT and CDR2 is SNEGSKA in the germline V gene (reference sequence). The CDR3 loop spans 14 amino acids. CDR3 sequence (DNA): TGCAGTGCTAGGTCCGGGACAGGGGGTCCACCCCTCCACTTT. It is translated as CSARSGTGGPPLHF.

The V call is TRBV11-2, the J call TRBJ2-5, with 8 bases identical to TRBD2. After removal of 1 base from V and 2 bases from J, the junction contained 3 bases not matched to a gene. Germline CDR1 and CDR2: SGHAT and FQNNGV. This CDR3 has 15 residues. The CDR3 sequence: CASSLVLAAQETQYF. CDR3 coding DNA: TGTGCCAGCAGCTTAGTACTAGCGGCACAAGAGACCCAGTACTTC.